This is a list of T cell receptor beta chains from one sample in a study of blood T cell repertoires in COVID-19. The data were produced by immunoSEQ multiplex PCR, yet TCRdb's version contains in-frame clones alone and is incomplete. The data show more than 250,000 clones, with around nine tenths seen just once and roughly 2.6% held by the top ten. Sequences were obtained from PBMCs or T cells enriched from blood (not recorded which). The receptors shown here come from a young woman who had recovered from COVID-19. Each CDR3 is given with its conserved first and last residue. A D gene is named only where the DNA matches it firmly. Clone size is stated in some rows and not others, as once, few, many or a class when expanded.

D gene	clone size	J gene	V gene	CDR3 DNA	CDR3 protein
TRBD2	.	TRBJ2-3	TRBV24-1	TGTGCCACCACCGCCCCCGGAACTAGCGGAACAGATACGCAGTATTTT	CATTAPGTSGTDTQYF
.	.	TRBJ2-1	TRBV7-2	TGTGCCAGCAGCTTAGATCGGGCAGGGGCCTACAATGAGCAGTTCTTC	CASSLDRAGAYNEQFF
.	.	TRBJ1-4	TRBV11-2	TGTGCCAGCAGATTTGGGGGGGCAGGAGCGGGTGAAAAACTGTTTTTT	CASRFGGAGAGEKLFF
TRBD2	.	TRBJ2-1	TRBV27	TGTGCCAGCAGTTTACTAGCGGGAGAGGGTGATGAGCAGTTCTTC	CASSLLAGEGDEQFF
.	.	TRBJ2-5	TRBV5-1	TGCGCCAGCAGCTTGGGACAGTACCAAGAGACCCAGTACTTC	CASSLGQYQETQYF
TRBD2	.	TRBJ2-7	TRBV6-5	TGTGCCAGCAGATTAAGCGGGGACTCCTACGAGCAGTACTTC	CASRLSGDSYEQYF
.	.	TRBJ2-5	TRBV19	TGTGCCAGTAGTATAGCGGGGCAAGAGACCCAGTACTTC	CASSIAGQETQYF
.	.	TRBJ2-1	TRBV7-6	TGTGCCAGCAGCCCCCACAATTACAATGAGCAGTTCTTC	CASSPHNYNEQFF
.	.	TRBJ1-4	TRBV18	TGTGCCAGCTCACGGTCAGGGAATGAAAAACTGTTTTTT	CASSRSGNEKLFF
.	.	TRBJ2-7	TRBV2	TGTGCCAGCAGTGATGGGCGGGTAACCCACGAGCAGTACTTC	CASSDGRVTHEQYF
.	.	TRBJ2-1	TRBV6-1	TGTGCCAGCAGTGAAGTGGCTAGCGCAAACAATGAGCAGTTCTTC	CASSEVASANNEQFF
TRBD1	.	TRBJ1-2	TRBV9	TGTGCCAGCAGCGTATCCGGGACAGGGGCCGCCCGGGATGGCTACACCTTC	CASSVSGTGAARDGYTF
.	.	TRBJ1-2	TRBV5-4	TGTGCCAGCAGCTTGCTGGGGCCTGACTATGGCTACACCTTC	CASSLLGPDYGYTF
.	.	TRBJ2-5	TRBV5-1	TGCGCCAGCAGCTTGGGCCCGGGGGTTCAAGAGACCCAGTACTTC	CASSLGPGVQETQYF
.	.	TRBJ2-6	TRBV28	TGTGCCAGCAGTTTATCAGAGGTTTCTGGGGCCAACGTCCTGACTTTC	CASSLSEVSGANVLTF
.	.	TRBJ1-6	TRBV13	TGTGCCAGCAGCATGACCGACGGGGGATACTATAATTCACCCCTCCACTTT	CASSMTDGGYYNSPLHF
TRBD2	.	TRBJ2-5	TRBV5-1	TGCGCCAGCAGCTTGGGGACTAGCTCAGAGACCCAGTACTTC	CASSLGTSSETQYF
.	.	TRBJ1-1	TRBV14	TGTGCCAGCAGCCAAGATGTGAGGACTGAAGCTTTCTTT	CASSQDVRTEAFF
.	few	TRBJ1-5	TRBV19	TGTGCCAGTATCCCGACCGCAGGGGCCTTCAATCAGCCCCAGCATTTT	CASIPTAGAFNQPQHF
TRBD2	.	TRBJ2-3	TRBV3-1/TRBV3-2	TGTGCCAGCAGCCAACCAGCGGGAGTGCGAGATACGCAGTATTTT	CASSQPAGVRDTQYF
TRBD1	.	TRBJ1-1	TRBV27	TGTGCCAGCAGTTGGGACAGGGCGCTGAACACTGAAGCTTTCTTT	CASSWDRALNTEAFF
TRBD1	.	TRBJ2-2	TRBV28	TGTGCCAGCAGCTGGGGGACCGGGACAGTGACCGGGGAGCTGTTTTTT	CASSWGTGTVTGELFF
TRBD1	.	TRBJ2-2	TRBV7-6	TGTGCCAGCAGCTCTCAACCCGGGACAGGTGACCGGGAGCTGTTTTTT	CASSSQPGTGDRELFF
.	.	TRBJ1-2	TRBV4-1	TGCGCCAGCAGCCCAGAACCGTCCGGGACATCTTTCCACTTC	CASSPEPSGTSFHF
TRBD1	.	TRBJ1-2	TRBV15	TGTGCCACCAGCTCGGACAGGTCCTACTATGGCTACACCTTC	CATSSDRSYYGYTF
.	.	TRBJ1-5	TRBV7-8	TGTGCCAGCAGCTTAGATCGGACAGACTATAGCAATCAGCCCCAGCATTTT	CASSLDRTDYSNQPQHF
TRBD1	.	TRBJ1-2	TRBV27	TGTGCCAGCAGGACCCCGGGACAGCCCTATGGCTACACCTTC	CASRTPGQPYGYTF
.	few	TRBJ1-1	TRBV2	TGTGCCAGCAGTGATCGACCGGGGGGGACTGAAGCTTTCTTT	CASSDRPGGTEAFF
.	.	TRBJ1-4	TRBV20-1	TGCAGTGCTAGTCCGGGGTTTAATGAAAAACTGTTTTTT	CSASPGFNEKLFF
TRBD1	.	TRBJ2-7	TRBV24-1	TGTGCCACCAGTGATGGGGACAGGGGACCCTACGAGCAGTACTTC	CATSDGDRGPYEQYF
.	.	TRBJ1-1	TRBV5-1	TGCGCCAGCAGTGCCGGGTCCCTGAACACTGAAGCTTTCTTT	CASSAGSLNTEAFF
.	.	TRBJ2-5	TRBV7-9	TGTGCCAGCTCCCTGACAGCCCAAGAGACCCAGTACTTC	CASSLTAQETQYF